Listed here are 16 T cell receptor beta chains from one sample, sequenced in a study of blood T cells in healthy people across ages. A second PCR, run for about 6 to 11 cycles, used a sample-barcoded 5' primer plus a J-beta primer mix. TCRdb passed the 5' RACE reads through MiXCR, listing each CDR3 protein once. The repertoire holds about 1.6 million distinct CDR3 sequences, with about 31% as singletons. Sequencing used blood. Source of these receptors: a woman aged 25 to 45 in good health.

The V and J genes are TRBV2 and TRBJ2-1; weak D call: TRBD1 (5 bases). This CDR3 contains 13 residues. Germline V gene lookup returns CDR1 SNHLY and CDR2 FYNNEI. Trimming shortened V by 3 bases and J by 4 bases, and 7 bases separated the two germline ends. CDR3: CASSEDKYNEQFF. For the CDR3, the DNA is TGTGCCAGCAGTGAGGACAAATACAATGAGCAGTTCTTC.

The CDR3 region is CASSPADRMNTEAFF. CDR3 nucleotide sequence: TGTGCCAGCAGCCCCGCGGACAGGATGAACACTGAAGCTTTCTTT. V gene TRBV3-1 combines with J gene TRBJ1-1; 7 bases fit TRBD1. This CDR3 is built from 15 residues. Germline V CDR1 and CDR2: LGHDT, YNNKEL (reference sequence). The ends lost 4 bases at V and 0 bases at J; junction bases unmatched: 5.

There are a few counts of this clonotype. The CDR3 loop is CASSLVSGSKDEQFF. The CDR3 bases are TGTGCCAGCAGTCTGGTGAGCGGGAGTAAAGATGAGCAGTTCTTC. The chain recombines TRBV11-1 with TRBJ2-1; 8 positions agree with TRBD2. Germline trimming cut 6 bases from V and 8 bases from J; bases unmatched to any gene: 12. CDR3 length: 15 residues. The germline V gene has CDR1 SGHAT and CDR2 FQDESV (reference sequence).

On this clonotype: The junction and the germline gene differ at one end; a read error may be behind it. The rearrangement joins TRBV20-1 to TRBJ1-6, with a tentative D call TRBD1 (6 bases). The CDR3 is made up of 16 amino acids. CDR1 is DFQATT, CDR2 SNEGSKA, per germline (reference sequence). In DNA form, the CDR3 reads TGCAGTGCCCGTAAGCCGGGACAAATATATAACTCACCCCTCCACTTT. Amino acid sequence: CSARKPGQIYNSPLHF.

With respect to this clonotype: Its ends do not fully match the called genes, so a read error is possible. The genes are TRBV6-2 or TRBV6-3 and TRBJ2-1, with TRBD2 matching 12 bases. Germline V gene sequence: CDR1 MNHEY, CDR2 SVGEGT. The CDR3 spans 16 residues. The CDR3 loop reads CAGSSRLAGDGNEQFF. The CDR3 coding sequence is TGTGCCGGCAGTTCCCGACTAGCGGGGGATGGGAATGAGCAGTTCTTC.

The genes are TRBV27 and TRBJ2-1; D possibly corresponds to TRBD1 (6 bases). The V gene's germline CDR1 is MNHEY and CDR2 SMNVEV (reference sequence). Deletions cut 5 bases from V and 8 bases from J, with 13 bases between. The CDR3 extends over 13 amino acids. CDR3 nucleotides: TGTGCCAGCAGTCGGACAGAGTACGATGAGCAGTTCTTC. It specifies CASSRTEYDEQFF.

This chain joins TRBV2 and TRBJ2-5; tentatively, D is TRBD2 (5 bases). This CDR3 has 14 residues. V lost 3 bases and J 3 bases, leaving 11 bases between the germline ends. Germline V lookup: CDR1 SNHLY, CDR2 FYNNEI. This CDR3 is CASSERLAEETQYF. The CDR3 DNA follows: TGTGCCAGCAGTGAGCGGCTAGCAGAAGAGACCCAGTACTTC.

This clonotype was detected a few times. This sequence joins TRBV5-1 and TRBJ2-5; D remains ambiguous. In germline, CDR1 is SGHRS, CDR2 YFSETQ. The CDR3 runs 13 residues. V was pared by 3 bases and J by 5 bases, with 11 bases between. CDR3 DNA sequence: TGCGCCAGCAGCTCCGCCTATGGGGAGACCCAGTACTTC. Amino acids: CASSSAYGETQYF.

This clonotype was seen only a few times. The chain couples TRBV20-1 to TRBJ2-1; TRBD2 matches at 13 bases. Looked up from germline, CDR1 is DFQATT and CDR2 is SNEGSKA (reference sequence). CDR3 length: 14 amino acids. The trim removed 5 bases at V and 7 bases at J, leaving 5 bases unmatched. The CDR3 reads CSAGLAGEGNEQFF. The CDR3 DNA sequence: TGCAGTGCTGGACTAGCGGGAGAGGGGAATGAGCAGTTCTTC.

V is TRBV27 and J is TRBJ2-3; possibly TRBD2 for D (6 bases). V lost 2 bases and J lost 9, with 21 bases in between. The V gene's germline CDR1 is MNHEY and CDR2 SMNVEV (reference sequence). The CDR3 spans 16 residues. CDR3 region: CASSLRRAEGYRTQYF. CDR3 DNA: TGTGCCAGCAGTTTAAGACGAGCGGAGGGGTATCGAACGCAGTATTTT.

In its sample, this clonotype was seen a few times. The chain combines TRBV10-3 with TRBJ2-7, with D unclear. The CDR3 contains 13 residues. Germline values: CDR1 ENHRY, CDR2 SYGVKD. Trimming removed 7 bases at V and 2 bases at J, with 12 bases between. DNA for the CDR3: TGTGCCATCACAGAGGATATCACCTACGAGCAGTACTTC. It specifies CAITEDITYEQYF.

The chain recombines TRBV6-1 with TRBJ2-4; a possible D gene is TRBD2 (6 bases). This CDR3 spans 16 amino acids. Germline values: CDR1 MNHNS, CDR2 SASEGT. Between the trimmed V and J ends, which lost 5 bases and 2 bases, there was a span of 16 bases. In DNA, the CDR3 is TGTGCCAGCAGTTTCCCGGGGGAAGGTTCCAAAAACATTCAGTACTTC. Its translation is CASSFPGEGSKNIQYF.

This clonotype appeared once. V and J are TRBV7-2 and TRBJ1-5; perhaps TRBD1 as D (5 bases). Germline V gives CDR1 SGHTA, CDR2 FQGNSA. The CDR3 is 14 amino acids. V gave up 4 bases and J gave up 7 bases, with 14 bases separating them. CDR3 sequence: CASSSRAGGQPQHF. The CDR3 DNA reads TGTGCCAGCAGCTCCCGCGCGGGGGGGCAGCCCCAGCATTTT.

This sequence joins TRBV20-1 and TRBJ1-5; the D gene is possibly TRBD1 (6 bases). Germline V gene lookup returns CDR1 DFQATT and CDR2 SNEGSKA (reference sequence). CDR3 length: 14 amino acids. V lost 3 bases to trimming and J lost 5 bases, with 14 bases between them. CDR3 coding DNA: TGCAGTGCTAGCCCGGGAAACAGGGATCAGCCCCAGCATTTT. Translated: CSASPGNRDQPQHF.

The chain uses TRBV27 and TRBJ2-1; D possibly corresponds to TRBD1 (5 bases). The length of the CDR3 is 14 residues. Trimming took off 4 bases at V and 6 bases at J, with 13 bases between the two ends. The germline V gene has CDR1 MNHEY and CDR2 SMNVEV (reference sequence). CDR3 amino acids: CASSYWRDSNEQFF. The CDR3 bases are TGTGCCAGCAGTTACTGGCGAGACAGCAATGAGCAGTTCTTC.

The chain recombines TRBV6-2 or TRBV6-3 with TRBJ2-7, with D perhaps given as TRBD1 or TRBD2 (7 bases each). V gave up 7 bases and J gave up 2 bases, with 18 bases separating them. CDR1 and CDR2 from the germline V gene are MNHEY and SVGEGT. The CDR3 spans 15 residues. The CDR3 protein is CASKAGGGGAYEQYF. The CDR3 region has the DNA TGTGCCAGCAAAGCAGGGGGGGGCGGCGCCTACGAGCAGTACTTC.